This TCR beta chain was recovered during a study of blood T cell repertoires in COVID-19. Whole-study context: PBMCs, B-cell-depleted T cells, or T cells were the source of the cDNA or gDNA that made up the material.

CDR3 length: 15 residues. After removal of 0 bases from V and 5 bases from J, the junction contained 6 bases not matched to a gene. Germline V lookup: CDR1 SGHNT, CDR2 YYREEE (reference sequence). The protocol was immunoSEQ multiplex PCR, while the TCRdb copy is restricted to in-frame clones and leaves out a portion. The repertoire has 40,000 to 60,000 clones, roughly 88% of them found once; the top ten carry under 15%. This clonotype was sampled from a human donor in a cohort sampled during active COVID-19. Sequencing was performed on peripheral blood. The gene calls are TRBV5-4 and TRBJ2-5, with TRBD1 identical over 8 bases. Written as DNA, the CDR3 is TGTGCCAGCAGCTTGGCCAGGGGGCCGTCGGAGACCCAGTACTTC. It specifies CASSLARGPSETQYF.